The present T cell receptor beta chain was sequenced within a study of blood T cells in healthy people across ages. Whole-study findings and limits: The study lacked donor CMV status, which possibly confounded expanded clonotype changes.

Primers used in a second PCR of about 6 to 11 cycles were a sample-barcoded 5' primer and a J-beta primer mix. TCRdb itself ran the 5' RACE reads through MiXCR, one entry per CDR3 protein. The repertoire holds under 1,100,000 distinct CDR3 sequences, roughly a quarter seen once, with approximately 0.7% in the top ten. V lost 4 bases to trimming and J lost 5 bases; unmatched junction nucleotides: 7. CDR1 is LNHDA and CDR2 is SQIVND in the germline V gene (reference sequence). The CDR3 is 15 residues long. As to this clonotype: Its antigen is not known.

This same sample was also taken into another study, of T cells of mothers and their children.

The sample taken for sequencing was blood. The V and J genes are TRBV19 and TRBJ1-4; 7 bases fit TRBD1. This sequence originates from a girl aged 2-10 years in good health. CDR3 DNA sequence: TGTGCCAGTAGTACCGGGGACAGTCGCAATGAAAAACTGTTTTTT. It specifies CASSTGDSRNEKLFF.